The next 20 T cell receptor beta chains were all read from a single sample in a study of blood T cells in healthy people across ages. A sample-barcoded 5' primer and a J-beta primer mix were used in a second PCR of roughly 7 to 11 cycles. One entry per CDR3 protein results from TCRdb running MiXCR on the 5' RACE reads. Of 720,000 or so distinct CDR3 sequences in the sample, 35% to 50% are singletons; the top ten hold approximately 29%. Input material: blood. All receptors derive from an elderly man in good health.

CDR3 residues: CASRTRTGGVKQPQHF. DNA for the CDR3: TGTGCCAGCAGAACCCGTACAGGGGGCGTCAAGCAGCCCCAGCATTTT. This chain uses TRBV6-2 or TRBV6-3 with TRBJ1-5, with TRBD1 identical over 9 bases. V lost 6 bases and J lost 7; bases outside the gene matches: 13. Germline CDR1 and CDR2: MNHEY and SVGEGT. The CDR3 consists of 16 residues.

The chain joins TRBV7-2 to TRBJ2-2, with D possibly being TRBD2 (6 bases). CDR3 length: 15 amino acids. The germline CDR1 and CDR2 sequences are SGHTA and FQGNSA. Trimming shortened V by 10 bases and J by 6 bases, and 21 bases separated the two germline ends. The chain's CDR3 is CATGGARSYAGELFF. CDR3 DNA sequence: TGTGCCACCGGGGGTGCTAGATCATACGCCGGGGAGCTGTTTTTT. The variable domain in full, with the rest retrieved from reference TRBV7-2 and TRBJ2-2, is GAGVSQSPSNKVTEKGKDVELRCDPISGHTALYWYRQSLGQGLEFLIYFQGNSAPDKSGLPSDRFSAERTGGSVSTLTIQRTQQEDSAVYLCATGGARSYAGELFFGEGSRLTVL.

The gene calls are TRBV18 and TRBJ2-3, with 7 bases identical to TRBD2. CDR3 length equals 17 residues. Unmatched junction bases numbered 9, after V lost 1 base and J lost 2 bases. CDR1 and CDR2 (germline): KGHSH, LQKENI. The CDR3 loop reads CASSPQAASGFTDTQYF. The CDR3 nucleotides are TGTGCCAGCTCACCACAAGCGGCTAGCGGATTCACAGATACGCAGTATTTT.

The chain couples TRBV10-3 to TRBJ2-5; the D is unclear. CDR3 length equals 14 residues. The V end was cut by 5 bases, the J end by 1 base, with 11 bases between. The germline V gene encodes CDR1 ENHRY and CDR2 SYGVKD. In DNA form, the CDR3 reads TGTGCCATCAGTACTACGGGTACCCAAGAGACCCAGTACTTC. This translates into CAISTTGTQETQYF.

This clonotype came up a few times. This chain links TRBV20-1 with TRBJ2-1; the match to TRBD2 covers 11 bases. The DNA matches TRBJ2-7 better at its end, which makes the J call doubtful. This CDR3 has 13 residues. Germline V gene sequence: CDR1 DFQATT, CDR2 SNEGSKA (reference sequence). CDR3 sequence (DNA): TGCAGTGCACTAGCGGGAGTTTACAATGAGCAGTACTTC. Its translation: CSALAGVYNEQYF.

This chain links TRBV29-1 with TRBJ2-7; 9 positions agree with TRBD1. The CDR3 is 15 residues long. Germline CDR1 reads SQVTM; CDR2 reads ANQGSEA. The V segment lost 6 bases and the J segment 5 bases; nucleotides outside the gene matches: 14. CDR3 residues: CSVRGLTGGRDEQYF. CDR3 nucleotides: TGCAGCGTACGAGGTTTGACAGGGGGTAGGGACGAGCAGTACTTC.

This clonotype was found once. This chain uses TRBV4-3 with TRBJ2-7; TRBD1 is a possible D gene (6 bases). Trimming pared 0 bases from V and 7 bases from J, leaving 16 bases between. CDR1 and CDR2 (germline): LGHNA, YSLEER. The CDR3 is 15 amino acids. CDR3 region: CASSQDGRTEYEQYF. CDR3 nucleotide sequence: TGCGCCAGCAGCCAAGATGGAAGGACAGAGTATGAGCAGTACTTC.

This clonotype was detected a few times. The DNA for the CDR3 is TGTGCCTCCTCACGTTGGGCAGATACGCAGTATTTT. Encoded protein: CASSRWADTQYF. This chain links TRBV3-1 with TRBJ2-3; D unresolved. This CDR3 spans 12 amino acids. Trimming pared 11 bases from V and 4 bases from J, leaving 13 bases between. CDR1 LGHDT and CDR2 YNNKEL come from the germline V gene (reference sequence).

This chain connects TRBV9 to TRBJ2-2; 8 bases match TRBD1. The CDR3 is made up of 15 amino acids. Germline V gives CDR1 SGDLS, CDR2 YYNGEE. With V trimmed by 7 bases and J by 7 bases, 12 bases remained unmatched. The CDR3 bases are TGTGCCAGCGGCAAAGCCCAGGGGGCTGGCGGGGAGCTGTTTTTT. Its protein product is CASGKAQGAGGELFF.

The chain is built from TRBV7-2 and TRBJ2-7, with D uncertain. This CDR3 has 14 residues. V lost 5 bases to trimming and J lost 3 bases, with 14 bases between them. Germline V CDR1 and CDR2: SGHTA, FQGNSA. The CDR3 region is CASSEPGPFYEQYF. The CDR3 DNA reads TGTGCCAGCAGCGAACCTGGACCCTTCTACGAGCAGTACTTC.

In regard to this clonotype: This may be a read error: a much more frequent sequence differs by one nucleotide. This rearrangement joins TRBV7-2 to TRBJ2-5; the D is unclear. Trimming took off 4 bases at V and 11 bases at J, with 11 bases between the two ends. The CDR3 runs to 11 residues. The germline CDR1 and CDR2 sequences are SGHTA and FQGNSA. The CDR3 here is CASSYTYKQYF. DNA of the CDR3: TGTGCCAGCAGCTATACCTACAAGCAGTACTTC.

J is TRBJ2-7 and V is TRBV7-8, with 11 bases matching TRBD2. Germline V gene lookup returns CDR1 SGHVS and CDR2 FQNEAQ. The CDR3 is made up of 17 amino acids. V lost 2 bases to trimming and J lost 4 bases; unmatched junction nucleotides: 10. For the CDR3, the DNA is TGTGCCAGCAGCTTAAATCGGGCGGGGACTAGCGGTTACGAGCAGTACTTC. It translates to CASSLNRAGTSGYEQYF.

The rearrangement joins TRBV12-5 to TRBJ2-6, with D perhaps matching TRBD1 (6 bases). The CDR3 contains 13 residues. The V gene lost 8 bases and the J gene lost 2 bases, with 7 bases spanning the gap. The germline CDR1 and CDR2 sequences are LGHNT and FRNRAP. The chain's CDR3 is CASTGPGANVLTF. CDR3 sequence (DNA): TGTGCTAGTACAGGGCCTGGGGCCAACGTCCTGACTTTC.

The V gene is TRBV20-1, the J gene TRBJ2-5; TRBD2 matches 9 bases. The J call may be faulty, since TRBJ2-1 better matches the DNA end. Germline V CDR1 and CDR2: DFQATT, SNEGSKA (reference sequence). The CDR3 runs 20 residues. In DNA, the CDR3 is TGCAGTGCTAGAGATTTCGGGGTGCGGGGGGGCCGGGTGTCCCAAGAGACCCAGTTCTTC. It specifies CSARDFGVRGGRVSQETQFF.

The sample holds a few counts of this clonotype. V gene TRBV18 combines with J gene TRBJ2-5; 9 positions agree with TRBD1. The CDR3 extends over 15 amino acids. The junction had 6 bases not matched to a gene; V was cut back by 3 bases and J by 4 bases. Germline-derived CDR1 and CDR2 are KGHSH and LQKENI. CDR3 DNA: TGTGCCAGCTCACCGACGGGACAGGGAAGAGAGACCCAGTACTTC. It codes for CASSPTGQGRETQYF.

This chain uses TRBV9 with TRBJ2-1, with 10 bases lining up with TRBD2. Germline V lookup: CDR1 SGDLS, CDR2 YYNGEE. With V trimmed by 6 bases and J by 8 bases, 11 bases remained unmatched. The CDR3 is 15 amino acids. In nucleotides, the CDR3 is TGTGCCAGCACCTGGTCGGCTAGCGGGAGTGATGAGCAGTTCTTC. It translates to CASTWSASGSDEQFF.

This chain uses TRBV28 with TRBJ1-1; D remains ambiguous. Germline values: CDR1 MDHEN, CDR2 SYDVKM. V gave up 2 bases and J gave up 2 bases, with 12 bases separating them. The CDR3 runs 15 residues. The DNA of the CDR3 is TGTGCCAGCAGTTTACCCCGGGTGGGTAACACTGAAGCTTTCTTT. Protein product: CASSLPRVGNTEAFF.

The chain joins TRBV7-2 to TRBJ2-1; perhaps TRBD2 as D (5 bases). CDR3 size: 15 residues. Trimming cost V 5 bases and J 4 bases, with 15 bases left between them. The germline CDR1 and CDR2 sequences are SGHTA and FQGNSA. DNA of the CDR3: TGTGCCAGCAGCCCCGGGATTAGCGTATACAATGAGCAGTTCTTC. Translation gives CASSPGISVYNEQFF.

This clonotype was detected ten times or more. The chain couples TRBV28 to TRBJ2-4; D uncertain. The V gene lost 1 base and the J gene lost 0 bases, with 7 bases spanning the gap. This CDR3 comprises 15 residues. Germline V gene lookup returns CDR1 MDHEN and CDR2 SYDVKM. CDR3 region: CASSLSWIAKNIQYF. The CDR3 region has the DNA TGTGCCAGCAGTTTATCCTGGATAGCCAAAAACATTCAGTACTTC.

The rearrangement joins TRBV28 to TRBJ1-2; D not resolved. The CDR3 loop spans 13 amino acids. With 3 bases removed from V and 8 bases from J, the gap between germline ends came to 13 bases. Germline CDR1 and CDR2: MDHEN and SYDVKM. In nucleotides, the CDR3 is TGTGCCAGCAGTTTGCACGAAGAGCACGGCTACACCTTC. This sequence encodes CASSLHEEHGYTF.